Below, one TCR beta chain is given with its context. What it binds is unknown. CDR3 length: 12 amino acids. Trimming stripped 7 bases from V and 0 bases from J, with 4 bases between. Germline V gene sequence: CDR1 SGHKS, CDR2 YYEKEE (reference sequence). These data belong to a study of T cells in Graves' hyperthyroidism and ophthalmopathy. Amplified regions were TCR beta CDR3 sequences from RNA transcripts. In the first-round RT-PCR of the TCR CDR3, the HTBI primer set was used. One entry per CDR3 protein results from TCRdb running MiXCR on the multiplex PCR reads. Of approximately 560,000 distinct CDR3 sequences detected, approximately 44% appear once; the ten largest clones hold nearly 8.5%. Findings and limits, study-wide: Blood also held most thyroid clonotypes expanded beyond 0.001.

The TCR comes from a young woman with Graves' hyperthyroidism. The chain carries TRBV5-5 and TRBJ1-4; D is undetermined. Sequenced: peripheral blood or thyroid tissue (not recorded which). In nucleotides, the CDR3 is TGTGCCAGCGGAGCAACTAATGAAAAACTGTTTTTT. Encoded protein: CASGATNEKLFF.